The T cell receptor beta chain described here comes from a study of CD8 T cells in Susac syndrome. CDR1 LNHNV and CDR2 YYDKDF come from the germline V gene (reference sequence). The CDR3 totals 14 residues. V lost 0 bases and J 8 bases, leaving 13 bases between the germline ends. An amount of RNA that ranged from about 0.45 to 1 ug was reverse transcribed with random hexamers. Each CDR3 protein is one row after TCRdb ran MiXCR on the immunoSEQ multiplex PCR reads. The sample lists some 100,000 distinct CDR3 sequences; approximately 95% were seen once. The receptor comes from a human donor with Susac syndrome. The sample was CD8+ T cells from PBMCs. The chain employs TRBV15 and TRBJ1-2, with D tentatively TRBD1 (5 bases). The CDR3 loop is CATSRDRGGDGYTF. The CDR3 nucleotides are TGTGCCACCAGCAGAGATAGGGGCGGGGACGGCTACACCTTC.